The 30 T cell receptor beta chains reported below all come from one sample, sequenced in a study of cytomegalovirus exposure and HLA in healthy donors (dated by TCRdb to the late 2010s). The receptor library was made with the immunoSEQ multiplex PCR assay. For the multiplex PCR, a mixture combining 60 forward primers for TCR Vbeta segments and 13 reverse primers for TCR Jbeta segments was used. The table comes from immuneACCESS by way of TCRdb, which keeps in-frame sequences with V and J called. Part of the clones is missing from these tables; in studies checked, under half for an unresolved V gene and the rest for unknown reasons. This sample's records show tens of thousands of clones. The ten largest clones capture more than 9.5% of the sample. Sample: PBMCs. The origin of the receptors is a woman aged 50 to 60 in good health and CMV-seropositive.

This chain connects TRBV5-4 to TRBJ2-5; possibly TRBD2 for D (6 bases). This CDR3 has 15 amino acids. The V end was cut by 5 bases, the J end by 5 bases, with 19 bases between. Germline V lookup: CDR1 SGHNT, CDR2 YYREEE (reference sequence). The DNA for the CDR3 is TGTGCCAGCAGTTCGGGACTTATTCCTTCGGAGACCCAGTACTTC. Amino acid sequence: CASSSGLIPSETQYF.

The chain recombines TRBV30 with TRBJ2-5; the D is unclear. CDR3 length: 14 residues. CDR1 is GTSNPN, CDR2 SVGIG, per germline (reference sequence). Trimming cost V 0 bases and J 5 bases, with 13 bases left between them. CDR3 region: CAWSVPWLRETQYF. The DNA for the CDR3 is TGTGCCTGGAGTGTACCGTGGCTGCGGGAGACCCAGTACTTC.

The chain is built from TRBV7-9 and TRBJ2-5, with 14 bases aligning to TRBD2. The V gene end was trimmed by 5 bases and the J gene end by 5 bases; junction bases not matched to a gene: 16. The CDR3 sequence is 19 residues long. Germline values: CDR1 SEHNR, CDR2 FQNEAQ (reference sequence). CDR3 bases: TGTGCCAGCAGCCTAACCCCCGGGACTAGCGGGGGCGGCCGCGAGACCCAGTACTTC. It specifies CASSLTPGTSGGGRETQYF.

J is TRBJ1-5 and V is TRBV6-5; D gene unclear. This CDR3 comprises 15 residues. Germline V lookup: CDR1 MNHEY, CDR2 SVGAGI. Trimming left V 0 bases short and J 3 bases short, with 9 bases between. CDR3 protein: CASSYSRHFNQPQHF. The CDR3 DNA follows: TGTGCCAGCAGTTACTCGAGGCATTTCAATCAGCCCCAGCATTTT.

The DNA of the CDR3 is TGTGCCAGCAGCCAAGCGGGGACTAGCACAGATACGCAGTATTTT. Translation: CASSQAGTSTDTQYF. The chain has TRBV4-2 and TRBJ2-3, with a possible D match to TRBD2 (6 bases). Germline CDR1 is LGHNA and CDR2 is YNFKEQ. The ends were cut back, 1 base at V and 0 bases at J, with 8 bases in the middle. This CDR3 is 15 amino acids long.

V gene TRBV28 combines with J gene TRBJ2-2; no definite D call. Germline CDR1 is MDHEN and CDR2 is SYDVKM. The CDR3 totals 13 residues. Trimming took 3 bases from V and 5 from J, leaving 7 bases between them. DNA of the CDR3: TGTGCCAGCAGTTTTGGGCTTACCGGGGAGCTGTTTTTT. Protein product: CASSFGLTGELFF.

The rearrangement joins TRBV6-6 to TRBJ1-1; tentative D call: TRBD1 (5 bases). The V gene's germline CDR1 is MNHNY and CDR2 SVGAGI (reference sequence). The CDR3 loop spans 15 amino acids. Trimming took 5 bases from V and 3 from J, leaving 16 bases between them. In DNA, the CDR3 is TGTGCCAGCAGTCCCCAGAATCGGGGGGACACTGAAGCTTTCTTT. The encoded protein is CASSPQNRGDTEAFF.

The gene calls are TRBV5-4 and TRBJ2-7; 7 nucleotides match TRBD1. Germline V gene data show CDR1 as SGHNT and CDR2 as YYREEE (reference sequence). CDR3 length: 16 residues. V lost 0 bases, J lost 7 bases, and 13 bases stayed unmatched. CDR3 coding DNA: TGTGCCAGCAGCTTGGACACAGGGGCCTTGGAGATGGAGCAGTACTTC. Its protein product is CASSLDTGALEMEQYF.

This chain uses TRBV6-6 with TRBJ2-5, with 11 bases lining up with TRBD2. Germline loops: CDR1 MNHNY, CDR2 SVGAGI (reference sequence). The CDR3 extends over 13 amino acids. V shed 6 bases, J shed 6 bases, and the junction held 3 bases outside the gene matches. CDR3 bases: TGTGCCAGCAGCCTAGCGGGGGGTAAGACCCAGTACTTC. Translation: CASSLAGGKTQYF.

The chain joins TRBV28 to TRBJ2-2; the D gene is possibly TRBD1 (6 bases). CDR1 is MDHEN and CDR2 is SYDVKM in the germline V gene. The V end was cut by 8 bases, the J end by 4 bases, with 14 bases between. This CDR3 region has 14 residues. CDR3 nucleotides: TGTGCCAGCCGGAACAGGGTTCTCACCGGGGAGCTGTTTTTT. It codes for CASRNRVLTGELFF. The whole variable domain, filled in from reference TRBV28 and TRBJ2-2, reads DVKVTQSSRYLVKRTGEKVFLECVQDMDHENMFWYRQDPGLGLRLIYFSYDVKMKEKGDIPEGYSVSREKKERFSLILESASTNQTSMYLCASRNRVLTGELFFGEGSRLTVL.

The CDR3 sequence: CASSYGGQKNIQYF. The CDR3 DNA follows: TGTGCCAGCAGTTACGGGGGCCAGAAAAACATTCAGTACTTC. This chain links TRBV6-5 with TRBJ2-4; TRBD1 is a possible D gene (6 bases). Germline assignment: CDR1 MNHEY and CDR2 SVGAGI. V lost 2 bases, J lost 4 bases, and 9 bases lay in between. CDR3 length: 14 amino acids.

The V gene is TRBV11-3, the J gene TRBJ2-5; TRBD1 agrees at 8 bases. Unmatched junction bases numbered 9, after V lost 5 bases and J lost 4 bases. This CDR3 is built from 15 residues. CDR1 SGHNT and CDR2 YENEEA come from the germline V gene. CDR3 coding DNA: TGTGCCAGCAGCCCCGGCGGGCAGGGGGCAGAGACCCAGTACTTC. Translated, it gives CASSPGGQGAETQYF.

The rearrangement uses TRBV7-9 and TRBJ1-6; maybe TRBD1 (5 bases). This CDR3 has 15 amino acids. Germline loops: CDR1 SEHNR, CDR2 FQNEAQ (reference sequence). Between the trimmed V and J ends, which lost 5 bases and 1 base, there was a span of 9 bases. CDR3 coding DNA: TGTGCCAGCAGCACCGCAGGGTCCTATAATTCACCCCTCCACTTT. Amino acid sequence: CASSTAGSYNSPLHF.

The rearrangement uses TRBV28 and TRBJ2-7; TRBD2 might be the D (5 bases). CDR3 length equals 12 residues. With 6 bases removed from V and 0 bases from J, the gap between germline ends came to 6 bases. CDR1 MDHEN and CDR2 SYDVKM come from the germline V gene. The CDR3 protein is CASRGSSYEQYF. The CDR3 DNA sequence: TGTGCCAGCAGAGGGAGCTCCTACGAGCAGTACTTC.

V is TRBV2 and J is TRBJ2-1; 8 bases are shared with TRBD1. The CDR3 consists of 15 residues. CDR1 is SNHLY, CDR2 FYNNEI, per germline. V was clipped by 6 bases and J by 4 bases; unmatched bases: 8. The CDR3 coding sequence is TGTGCCAGCAGCGCTCCGGGACAGGCTTACAATGAGCAGTTCTTC. It specifies CASSAPGQAYNEQFF.

The chain links TRBV5-5 to TRBJ1-1, with TRBD1 as a possible D gene (6 bases). In germline, CDR1 is SGHKS, CDR2 YYEKEE (reference sequence). The CDR3 sequence is 13 residues long. The V gene lost 4 bases and the J gene lost 4 bases, with 11 bases spanning the gap. CDR3 amino acids: CASSVFRGTEAFF. The CDR3 DNA reads as TGTGCCAGCAGCGTATTCAGGGGCACTGAAGCTTTCTTT. The whole variable domain, remainder taken from reference TRBV5-5 and TRBJ1-1, is DAGVTQSPTHLIKTRGQQVTLRCSPISGHKSVSWYQQVLGQGPQFIFQYYEKEERGRGNFPDRFSARQFPNYSSELNVNALLLGDSALYLCASSVFRGTEAFFGQGTRLTVV.

This sequence joins TRBV4-2 and TRBJ2-2; 11 bases map to TRBD1. Germline loops: CDR1 LGHNA, CDR2 YNFKEQ. After removal of 3 bases from V and 6 bases from J, the junction contained 3 bases not matched to a gene. The CDR3 contains 15 residues. The CDR3 protein is CASSQGQGGAGELFF. In DNA, the CDR3 is TGTGCCAGCAGCCAGGGACAGGGGGGGGCCGGGGAGCTGTTTTTT.

The chain is built from TRBV15 and TRBJ1-1; D gene ambiguous. V lost 1 base and J lost 10, with 22 bases in between. CDR3 size: 16 residues. In germline, CDR1 is LNHNV, CDR2 YYDKDF (reference sequence). CDR3 nucleotide sequence: TGTGCCACCAGCAGAGCTGTGGAATTGCGGGGATTAGGAGCTTTCTTT. As protein: CATSRAVELRGLGAFF.

The chain uses TRBV10-3 and TRBJ2-7; D is undetermined. CDR3 length: 13 amino acids. Germline CDR1 and CDR2: ENHRY and SYGVKD. V was trimmed by 4 bases and J by 0 bases, leaving 7 bases between them. This CDR3 is CAISGAGSYEQYF. The CDR3 nucleotides are TGTGCCATCAGTGGAGCAGGCTCCTACGAGCAGTACTTC.

Concerning this clone itself: Distinct nucleotide sequences in the sample also encode this CDR3. This chain joins TRBV6-1 and TRBJ2-5, with 15 bases fitting TRBD2. The CDR3 is 15 residues long. Germline assignment: CDR1 MNHNS and CDR2 SASEGT. With 4 bases clipped from V and 6 bases from J, the junction kept 3 bases outside the gene matches. The DNA for the CDR3 is TGTGCCAGCAGTGTTGGACTAGCGGGGGGGCAGACCCAGTACTTC. Protein product: CASSVGLAGGQTQYF.

The V gene is TRBV2, the J gene TRBJ1-3; D is ambiguous. The CDR3 totals 14 residues. Trimming took 4 bases from V and 2 from J, leaving 9 bases between them. CDR1 and CDR2 (germline): SNHLY, FYNNEI. DNA for the CDR3: TGTGCCAGCAGTGCTAGTTACACTGGAAACACCATATATTTT. Protein: CASSASYTGNTIYF. Using reference TRBV2 and TRBJ1-3 for the parts outside the CDR3, the full variable domain is EPEVTQTPSHQVTQMGQEVILRCVPISNHLYFYWYRQILGQKVEFLVSFYNNEISEKSEIFDDQFSVERPDGSNFTLKIRSTKLEDSAMYFCASSASYTGNTIYFGEGSWLTVV.

J is TRBJ2-7 and V is TRBV2; D remains ambiguous. The germline V gene encodes CDR1 SNHLY and CDR2 FYNNEI. This CDR3 comprises 13 residues. V was pared by 3 bases and J by 1 base, with 7 bases between. The CDR3, as DNA: TGTGCCAGCAGTGATGGCAGGTCCTACGAGCAGTACTTC. Translation: CASSDGRSYEQYF.

This chain links TRBV11-2 with TRBJ1-1, with D perhaps matching TRBD1 (6 bases). Germline CDR1 is SGHAT and CDR2 is FQNNGV. Trimming left V 1 base short and J 4 bases short, with 10 bases between. CDR3 length: 14 residues. This CDR3 is CASSLVFRGTEAFF. The DNA for the CDR3 is TGTGCCAGCAGCTTAGTATTCAGGGGCACTGAAGCTTTCTTT.

The J gene is TRBJ1-3, the V gene TRBV27; TRBD1 might be the D (5 bases). Germline V gene data show CDR1 as MNHEY and CDR2 as SMNVEV (reference sequence). The germline V and J ends were trimmed by 7 bases and 10 bases, with 17 bases remaining between them. The CDR3 is made up of 13 amino acids. This CDR3 is CASKPDISSTIYF. The CDR3 nucleotides read TGTGCCAGCAAACCGGACATTTCGAGTACCATATATTTT.

The chain uses TRBV9 and TRBJ2-2; possible D gene TRBD1, 5 bases. V lost 0 bases to trimming and J lost 0 bases, with 9 bases between them. The CDR3 extends over 16 amino acids. Germline V gives CDR1 SGDLS, CDR2 YYNGEE. The CDR3 sequence is CASSVEAGSNTGELFF. As DNA, the CDR3 is TGTGCCAGCAGCGTAGAGGCAGGGTCGAACACCGGGGAGCTGTTTTTT.

The rearrangement links TRBV4-3 to TRBJ2-1, with 8 positions matching TRBD1. V shed 1 base, J shed 4 bases, and the junction held 12 bases outside the gene matches. Germline CDR1 reads LGHNA; CDR2 reads YSLEER. The CDR3 loop spans 18 amino acids. CDR3 in amino acids: CASSQGLGGTGLYNEQFF. The DNA for the CDR3 is TGCGCCAGCAGCCAAGGTCTTGGGGGGACAGGCTTATACAATGAGCAGTTCTTC.

The chain employs TRBV11-3 and TRBJ2-2, with D maybe TRBD1 (5 bases). The CDR3 is 13 amino acids. Germline V lookup: CDR1 SGHNT, CDR2 YENEEA. Trimming cost V 4 bases and J 6 bases, with 9 bases left between them. The chain's CDR3 is CASSSGFAGELFF. Here the CDR3 DNA reads TGTGCCAGCAGCTCAGGGTTTGCCGGGGAGCTGTTTTTT.

This chain uses TRBV19 with TRBJ1-5; the D gene is possibly TRBD1 (5 bases). CDR1 and CDR2 from the germline V gene are LNHDA and SQIVND (reference sequence). The V gene lost 3 bases and the J gene lost 5 bases, with 11 bases spanning the gap. The CDR3 consists of 14 residues. The CDR3 coding sequence is TGTGCCAGTAGTATGCAGGGTGGCGATCAGCCCCAGCATTTT. Protein sequence: CASSMQGGDQPQHF.

This chain joins TRBV28 and TRBJ1-5; D is undetermined. The CDR3 has 12 amino acids. In germline, CDR1 is MDHEN, CDR2 SYDVKM. Trimming stripped 3 bases from V and 6 bases from J, with 6 bases between. CDR3 DNA sequence: TGTGCCAGCAGTTTCTGGGCTCAGCCCCAGCATTTT. Residues: CASSFWAQPQHF.

The V gene is TRBV2, the J gene TRBJ2-5, with 7 nucleotides matching TRBD1. The V gene's germline CDR1 is SNHLY and CDR2 FYNNEI. This CDR3 comprises 15 residues. Trimming cost V 4 bases and J 0 bases; bases outside gene matches: 5. DNA for the CDR3: TGTGCCAGCAGTGCGCCCAGGGGGTACCAAGAGACCCAGTACTTC. Protein product: CASSAPRGYQETQYF.